Listed below are T cell receptor beta chains from one sample, sequenced in a study of response to subunit inactivated influenza vaccine. TCRdb independently ran MiXCR on the RT-PCR reads; one entry per CDR3 protein. Of hundreds of thousands of distinct CDR3 sequences in the sample, around 15% were seen once. Sample: PBMCs from blood, taken around two weeks before vaccination. The source is a man aged 50 to 59 who received an inactivated influenza vaccine. Each CDR3 is given without its conserved first and last residue. Fields, in order: J gene, clone size, V gene, D gene, CDR3 protein. A D gene is named only where the DNA matches it firmly. A clone size is listed for some rows: how often the clone was seen (once, few, many), or a class if it is expanded.

TRBJ2-6 | . | TRBV7-2 | . | ASSLTDLSGANVLT
TRBJ2-3 | . | TRBV11-2 | TRBD2 | ASSLGVTSGGFADTQY
TRBJ2-3 | few | TRBV7-2 | TRBD1 | ASSLRKGTGDRDTQY
TRBJ1-2 | . | TRBV20-1 | . | SARGGDSYGYT
TRBJ2-7 | few | TRBV5-5 | TRBD1 | ASSKARTGGSEQY
TRBJ2-1 | few | TRBV20-1 | . | SARVGPSAEQF
TRBJ1-2 | . | TRBV10-3 | TRBD1 | AFSESPPTGALYGYT
TRBJ1-2 | few | TRBV30 | . | AWSVGGGAGYT
TRBJ2-7 | few | TRBV5-1 | TRBD1 | ASSLEQGAPYIDEQY
TRBJ2-3 | few | TRBV9 | TRBD2 | ASSVAGGEPSDTQY
TRBJ2-1 | few | TRBV20-1 | TRBD2 | SARPLAGAYNEQF
TRBJ1-2 | many | TRBV4-1 | . | ASSQDNRDYGYT
TRBJ2-7 | many | TRBV28 | TRBD1 | ASSLGGTGFFYEQY
TRBJ2-7 | few | TRBV20-1 | TRBD2 | SASNPTDRWSGRLDEQY